This record concerns one T cell receptor beta chain sequence. Its target is unknown. The CDR3 consists of 12 residues. Trimming removed 5 bases from V and 0 bases from J, with 3 bases in between. Per germline, CDR1 SGHTA and CDR2 FQGTGA. This sample is part of a study of T cell responses to AZD1222 COVID-19 vaccine. General study findings and limits: Females made up more of the donors, who were largely white British, and clonal diversity may have come out too low.

Measured with immunoSEQ multiplex PCR; TCRdb has only the in-frame clones, and not every one. Altogether 90,000 to 120,000 clones are present, 80% to 90% being singletons, with the ten largest covering more than 8%. The TCR comes from an adult in good health. This material consisted of peripheral blood, taken on day 0 of AZD1222 vaccination. V gene TRBV7-3 combines with J gene TRBJ2-3; D is unresolved. The CDR3, as DNA: TGTGCCAGCAGCCTCAGCACAGATACGCAGTATTTT. It codes for CASSLSTDTQYF.